The 21 T cell receptor beta chains below come from one sample, sequenced in a study of T cells in Graves' hyperthyroidism and ophthalmopathy. From RNA transcripts, TCR beta CDR3 regions were amplified. The HTBI primer set was used in a first-round RT-PCR of the TCR CDR3. TCRdb independently ran MiXCR on the multiplex PCR reads; one entry per CDR3 protein. Of approximately 560,000 distinct CDR3 sequences in the sample, roughly 46% were seen once. The specimen sequenced was peripheral blood or thyroid tissue (not recorded which). The receptors here all came from a woman between 18 and 29 years old with Graves' hyperthyroidism.

This clonotype was detected a few times. The V call is TRBV20-1, the J call TRBJ1-6; 8 bases line up with TRBD1. This CDR3 spans 14 amino acids. Germline V gene data show CDR1 as DFQATT and CDR2 as SNEGSKA (reference sequence). The ends lost 2 bases at V and 7 bases at J; junction bases unmatched: 4. DNA for the CDR3: TGCAGTGCTAGACCGGGACAGGCCAATTCACCCCTCCACTTT. This translates into CSARPGQANSPLHF.

This clonotype was detected ten times or more. The chain joins TRBV7-8 to TRBJ1-1, with D uncertain. Between the trimmed V and J ends, which lost 2 bases and 3 bases, there was a span of 7 bases. This CDR3 has 13 amino acids. Germline V gene data show CDR1 as SGHVS and CDR2 as FQNEAQ. DNA for the CDR3: TGTGCCAGCAGCTTATTTGGGGACACTGAAGCTTTCTTT. The encoded protein is CASSLFGDTEAFF. Drawing the rest from reference TRBV7-8 and TRBJ1-1, the complete variable domain is GAGVSQSPRYKVAKRGQDVALRCDPISGHVSLFWYQQALGQGPEFLTYFQNEAQLDKSGLPSDRFFAERPEGSVSTLKIQRTQQEDSAVYLCASSLFGDTEAFFGQGTRLTVV.

A note on this clonotype: A junction end diverges from the germline sequence, so it may reflect a read error. The genes are TRBV25-1 and TRBJ1-6; possible D gene TRBD1, 5 bases. The CDR3 has 16 amino acids. Germline CDR1 and CDR2: MGHDK and SYGVNS. The CDR3 DNA follows: TGCGCCAGCAGCCAACCAGACGGGGCCAGCCGTGGGGCCCTCCACTTT. As protein: CASSQPDGASRGALHF. Filled out from reference TRBV25-1 and TRBJ1-6, the complete variable domain reads EADIYQTPRYLVIGTGKKITLECSQTMGHDKMYWYQQDPGMELHLIHYSYGVNSTEKGDLSSESTVSRIRTEHFPLTLESARPSHTSQYLCASSQPDGASRGALHFGNGTRLTVT.

The gene calls are TRBV6-4 and TRBJ1-2; D is undetermined. The germline CDR1 and CDR2 sequences are MRHNA and SNTAGT. The V end lost 3 bases, the J end lost 4 bases, and 18 bases lay between the germline ends. CDR3 length equals 16 residues. The CDR3 here is CASSELETAGGYGYTF. The CDR3, as DNA: TGTGCCAGCAGTGAACTGGAGACGGCTGGCGGCTATGGCTACACCTTC.

This rearrangement joins TRBV24-1 to TRBJ1-4; D uncertain. V was pared by 3 bases and J by 0 bases, with 7 bases between. CDR1 is KGHDR, CDR2 SFDVKD, per germline. The CDR3 runs to 15 residues. The CDR3 region has the DNA TGTGCCACCAGTGATGGTTCAGCAACTAATGAAAAACTGTTTTTT. Protein product: CATSDGSATNEKLFF.

A word on this clonotype: One junction end does not reproduce the germline sequence, and a read error may be involved. The chain recombines TRBV6-5 with TRBJ2-7; weak D call: TRBD1 (5 bases). Germline CDR1 reads MNHEY; CDR2 reads SVGAGI. The CDR3 runs to 15 residues. The CDR3 region is CAISYDGAGSYEQYF. The CDR3 DNA sequence: TGTGCCATCAGTTACGATGGGGCTGGCTCCTACGAGCAGTACTTC.

This clonotype was counted ten times or more. This chain links TRBV10-3 with TRBJ1-3; unclear D gene. The CDR3 has 17 residues. Between the trimmed V and J ends, which lost 0 bases and 0 bases, there was a span of 12 bases. CDR1 and CDR2 (germline): ENHRY, SYGVKD. CDR3 residues: CAISESISGRSGNTIYF. CDR3 in DNA: TGTGCCATCAGTGAGTCGATTTCAGGCCGCTCTGGAAACACCATATATTTT.

The chain is built from TRBV10-1 and TRBJ1-2; D not certain. CDR3 length equals 13 residues. Germline V gene lookup returns CDR1 WNHNN and CDR2 SYGVQD (reference sequence). V lost 2 bases, J lost 4 bases, and 8 bases lay in between. The chain's CDR3 is CASSEPGFYGYTF. CDR3 bases: TGCGCCAGCAGTGAGCCCGGATTCTATGGCTACACCTTC.

The rearrangement uses TRBV11-1 and TRBJ1-2; D remains ambiguous. Germline-derived CDR1 and CDR2 are SGHAT and FQDESV (reference sequence). This CDR3 has 13 residues. V was shortened by 6 bases and J by 5 bases, with 13 bases between the two germline ends. The chain's CDR3 is CASSAREGYGYTF. As DNA, the CDR3 is TGTGCCAGCAGTGCCCGGGAGGGATATGGCTACACCTTC.

The chain recombines TRBV7-2 with TRBJ1-4; a weak D match, TRBD1 (5 bases). The CDR3 extends over 15 amino acids. V was clipped by 2 bases and J by 10 bases, with 17 bases between them. The germline V gene has CDR1 SGHTA and CDR2 FQGNSA. CDR3 nucleotide sequence: TGTGCCAGCAGCTTAACCGGGACTGAAGGCGGAAAACTGTTTTTT. Translating gives CASSLTGTEGGKLFF.

The chain links TRBV7-9 to TRBJ1-1; D gene ambiguous. The V gene's germline CDR1 is SEHNR and CDR2 FQNEAQ (reference sequence). V dropped 5 bases and J dropped 7 bases, with 8 bases sitting between them. There are 11 residues in the CDR3. The CDR3 DNA sequence: TGTGCCAGCAGCCGTGAGGTTGAAGCTTTCTTT. It encodes CASSREVEAFF.

This clonotype has a single count. The rearrangement joins TRBV20-1 to TRBJ2-2; maybe TRBD2 (6 bases). CDR1 and CDR2 (germline): DFQATT, SNEGSKA (reference sequence). The CDR3 sequence is 15 residues long. Trimming left V 3 bases short and J 7 bases short, with 18 bases between. The CDR3 is CSARGDSLEVGELFF. CDR3 in DNA: TGCAGTGCTAGGGGGGACTCTCTGGAGGTCGGGGAGCTGTTTTTT.

The chain recombines TRBV10-3 with TRBJ2-6, with 7 bases aligning to TRBD1. Unmatched junction bases numbered 14, after V lost 5 bases and J lost 1 base. The CDR3 contains 19 residues. Germline-derived CDR1 and CDR2 are ENHRY and SYGVKD. The CDR3 loop reads CAISPSPGQRFSGANVLTF. CDR3 nucleotides: TGTGCCATCAGTCCCTCCCCGGGACAGAGGTTTTCTGGGGCCAACGTCCTGACTTTC.

Notes on this clonotype: This may stem from a read error, because a much larger clone lies one nucleotide away. The chain is built from TRBV25-1 and TRBJ1-2; TRBD1 aligns across 7 bases. The J segment lost 7 bases and the V segment lost 6 bases, leaving 8 bases of the junction unmatched. This CDR3 comprises 13 residues. Germline CDR1 and CDR2: MGHDK and SYGVNS. In DNA, the CDR3 is TGTGCCAGCAGCGTACAGGGGTACTGTGGCTACACCTTC. Amino acids: CASSVQGYCGYTF.

This clonotype was counted between two and nine times. The CDR3 protein is CASGLALGSEAFF. Here the CDR3 DNA reads TGTGCTAGTGGTTTGGCGCTGGGGTCTGAAGCTTTCTTT. The J gene is TRBJ1-1, the V gene TRBV12-3 or TRBV12-4, with unresolved D. This CDR3 has 13 residues.

J is TRBJ2-2 and V is TRBV20-1; D possibly matches TRBD1 or TRBD2 (5 bases each). V was trimmed by 6 bases and J by 6 bases, leaving 14 bases between them. Germline V CDR1 and CDR2: DFQATT, SNEGSKA (reference sequence). This CDR3 comprises 13 residues. This CDR3 reads CSAINGASGELFF. DNA for the CDR3: TGCAGTGCCATTAACGGGGCGTCCGGGGAGCTGTTTTTT.

Many counts were recorded for this clonotype. The gene calls are TRBV24-1 and TRBJ1-2; D is ambiguous. The CDR3 has 15 amino acids. Deletions cut 4 bases from V and 7 bases from J, with 18 bases between. Per the germline V gene, CDR1 is KGHDR and CDR2 is SFDVKD. CDR3 nucleotide sequence: TGTGCCACCAGTGACGGCGTCACGGGCGCCGGTGGCTACACCTTC. This translates into CATSDGVTGAGGYTF.

At least ten counts were recorded for this clonotype. The chain has TRBV2 and TRBJ2-7, with 7 bases matching TRBD2. V was pared by 8 bases and J by 1 base, with 2 bases of the junction left unmatched. Per the germline V gene, CDR1 is SNHLY and CDR2 is FYNNEI. The CDR3 contains 12 residues. The CDR3: CASQAGSYEQYF. The DNA of the CDR3 is TGTGCCAGCCAAGCGGGATCCTACGAGCAGTACTTC.

This clonotype has only a few counts. V usage is TRBV12-3 or TRBV12-4 and J usage is TRBJ1-5; D ambiguous. This CDR3 has 14 residues. V dropped 5 bases and J dropped 0 bases, with 8 bases sitting between them. CDR3 in DNA: TGTGCCAGCAGTGAAGGGAGTAGCAATCAGCCCCAGCATTTT. Amino acid sequence: CASSEGSSNQPQHF.

There are a few counts of this clonotype. This chain links TRBV7-9 with TRBJ1-4; 9 bases align to TRBD1. Germline loops: CDR1 SEHNR, CDR2 FQNEAQ (reference sequence). The CDR3 runs 15 residues. V was clipped by 5 bases and J by 3 bases; unmatched bases: 4. CDR3 protein: CASSSWTGANEKLFF. The CDR3 region has the DNA TGTGCCAGCAGCAGCTGGACAGGGGCTAATGAAAAACTGTTTTTT.

There are many counts of this clonotype. The chain recombines TRBV2 with TRBJ1-5; no definite D call. The CDR3 spans 15 residues. CDR1 is SNHLY, CDR2 FYNNEI, per germline. The V and J ends lost 0 bases and 6 bases respectively, with 12 bases between them. CDR3 protein: CASSEAQGWSQPQHF. The CDR3 nucleotides read TGTGCCAGCAGTGAAGCACAAGGATGGAGTCAGCCCCAGCATTTT. Based on the CDR3 plus reference TRBV2 and TRBJ1-5, the full variable domain is EPEVTQTPSHQVTQMGQEVILRCVPISNHLYFYWYRQILGQKVEFLVSFYNNEISEKSEIFDDQFSVERPDGSNFTLKIRSTKLEDSAMYFCASSEAQGWSQPQHFGDGTRLSIL.